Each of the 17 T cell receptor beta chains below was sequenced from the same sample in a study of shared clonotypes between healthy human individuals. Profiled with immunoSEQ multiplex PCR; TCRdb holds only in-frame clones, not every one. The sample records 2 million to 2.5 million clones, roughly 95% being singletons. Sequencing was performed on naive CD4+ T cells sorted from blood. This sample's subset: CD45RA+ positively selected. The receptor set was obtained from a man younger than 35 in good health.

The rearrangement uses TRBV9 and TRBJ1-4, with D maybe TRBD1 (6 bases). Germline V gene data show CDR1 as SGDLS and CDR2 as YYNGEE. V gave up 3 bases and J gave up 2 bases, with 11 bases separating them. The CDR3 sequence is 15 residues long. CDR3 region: CASSDTGLTNEKLFF. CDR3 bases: TGTGCCAGCAGCGACACAGGGCTTACTAATGAAAAACTGTTTTTT.

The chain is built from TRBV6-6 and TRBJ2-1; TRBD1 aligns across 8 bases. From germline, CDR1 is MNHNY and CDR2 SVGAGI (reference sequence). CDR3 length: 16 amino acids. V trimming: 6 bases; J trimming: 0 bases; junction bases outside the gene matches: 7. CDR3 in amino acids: CASSRRQGSSYNEQFF. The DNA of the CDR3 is TGTGCCAGCAGCCGCCGACAGGGGAGCTCCTACAATGAGCAGTTCTTC.

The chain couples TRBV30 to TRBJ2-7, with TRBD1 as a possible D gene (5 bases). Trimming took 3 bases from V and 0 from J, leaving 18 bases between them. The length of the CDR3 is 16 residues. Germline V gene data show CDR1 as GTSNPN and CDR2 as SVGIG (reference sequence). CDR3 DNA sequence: TGTGCCTGGAGCCCAGTAGGGGCAGTTAACTCCTACGAGCAGTACTTC. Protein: CAWSPVGAVNSYEQYF.

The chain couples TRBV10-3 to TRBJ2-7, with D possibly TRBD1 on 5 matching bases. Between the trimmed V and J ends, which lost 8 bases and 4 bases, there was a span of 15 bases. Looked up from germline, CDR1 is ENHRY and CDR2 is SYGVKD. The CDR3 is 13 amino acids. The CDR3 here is CAISLGQPYEQYF. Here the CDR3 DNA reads TGTGCCATCTCTCTAGGACAACCTTACGAGCAGTACTTC.

CDR3 nucleotide sequence: TGTGCCAGCAGCCTTCTCGATATGGCTGGAAACACCATATATTTT. This sequence encodes CASSLLDMAGNTIYF. This chain links TRBV7-2 with TRBJ1-3; no reliable D call. Deletions cut 5 bases from V and 2 bases from J, with 13 bases between. Germline CDR1 SGHTA, CDR2 FQGNSA. There are 15 residues in the CDR3.

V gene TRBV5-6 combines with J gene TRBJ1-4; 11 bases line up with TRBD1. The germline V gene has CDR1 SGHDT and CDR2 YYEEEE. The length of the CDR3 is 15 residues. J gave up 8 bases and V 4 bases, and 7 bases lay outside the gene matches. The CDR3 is CASSAGQGAQEKLFF. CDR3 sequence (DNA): TGTGCCAGCAGCGCCGGACAGGGGGCGCAAGAAAAACTGTTTTTT.

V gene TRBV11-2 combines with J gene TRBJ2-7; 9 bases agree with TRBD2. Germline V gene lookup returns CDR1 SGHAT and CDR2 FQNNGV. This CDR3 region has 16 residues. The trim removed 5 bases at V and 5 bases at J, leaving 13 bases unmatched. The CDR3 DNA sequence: TGTGCCAGCAGCCCCAATAGGCGGGGGGGCCTGAACGAGCAGTACTTC. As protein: CASSPNRRGGLNEQYF.

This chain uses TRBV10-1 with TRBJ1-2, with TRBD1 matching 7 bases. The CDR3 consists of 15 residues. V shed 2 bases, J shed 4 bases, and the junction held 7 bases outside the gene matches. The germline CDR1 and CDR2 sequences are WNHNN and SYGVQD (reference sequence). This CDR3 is CASSEVTGTFYGYTF. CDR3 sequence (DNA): TGCGCCAGCAGTGAGGTGACAGGGACCTTCTATGGCTACACCTTC.

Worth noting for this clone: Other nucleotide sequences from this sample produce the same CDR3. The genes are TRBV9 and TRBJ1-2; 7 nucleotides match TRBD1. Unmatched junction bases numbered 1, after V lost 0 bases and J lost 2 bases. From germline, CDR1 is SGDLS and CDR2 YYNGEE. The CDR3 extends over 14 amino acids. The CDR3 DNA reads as TGTGCCAGCAGCGTAGGAGGGGGCAACTATGGCTACACCTTC. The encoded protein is CASSVGGGNYGYTF.

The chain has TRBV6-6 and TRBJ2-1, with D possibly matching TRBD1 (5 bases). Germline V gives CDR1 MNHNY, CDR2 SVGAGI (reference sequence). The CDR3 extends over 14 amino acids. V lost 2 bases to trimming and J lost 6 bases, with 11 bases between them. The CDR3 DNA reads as TGTGCCAGCAGTTACATTCAGGGCTCCAATGAGCAGTTCTTC. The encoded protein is CASSYIQGSNEQFF.

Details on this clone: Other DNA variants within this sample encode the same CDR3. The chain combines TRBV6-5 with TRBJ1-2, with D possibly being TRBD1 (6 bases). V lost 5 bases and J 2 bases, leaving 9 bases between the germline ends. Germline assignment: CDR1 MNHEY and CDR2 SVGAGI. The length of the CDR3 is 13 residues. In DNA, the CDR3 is TGTGCCAGCAGTAGAGGACAGAACTATGGCTACACCTTC. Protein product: CASSRGQNYGYTF.

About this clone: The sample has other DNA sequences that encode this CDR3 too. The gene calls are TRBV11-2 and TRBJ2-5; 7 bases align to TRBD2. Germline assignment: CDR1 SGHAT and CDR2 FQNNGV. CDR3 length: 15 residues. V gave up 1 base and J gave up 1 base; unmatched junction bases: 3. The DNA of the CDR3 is TGTGCCAGCAGCTTAGTGGGGGGGTCCCAAGAGACCCAGTACTTC. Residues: CASSLVGGSQETQYF.

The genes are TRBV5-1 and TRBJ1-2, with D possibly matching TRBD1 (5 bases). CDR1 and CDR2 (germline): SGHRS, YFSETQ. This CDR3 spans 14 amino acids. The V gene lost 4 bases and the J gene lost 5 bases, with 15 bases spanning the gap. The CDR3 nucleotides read TGCGCCAGCAGCCCTTCGACAGCGCCATATGGCTACACCTTC. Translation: CASSPSTAPYGYTF. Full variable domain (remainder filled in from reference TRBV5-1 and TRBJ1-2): KAGVTQTPRYLIKTRGQQVTLSCSPISGHRSVSWYQQTPGQGLQFLFEYFSETQRNKGNFPGRFSGRQFSNSRSEMNVSTLELGDSALYLCASSPSTAPYGYTFGSGTRLTVV.

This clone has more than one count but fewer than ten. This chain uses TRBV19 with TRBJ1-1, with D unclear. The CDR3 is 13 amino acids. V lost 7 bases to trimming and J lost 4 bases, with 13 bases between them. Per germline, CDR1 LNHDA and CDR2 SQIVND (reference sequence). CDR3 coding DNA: TGTGCCAGTAATGGGGTCAGGACCACTGAAGCTTTCTTT. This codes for CASNGVRTTEAFF. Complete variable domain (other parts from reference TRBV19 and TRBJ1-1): DGGITQSPKYLFRKEGQNVTLSCEQNLNHDAMYWYRQDPGQGLRLIYYSQIVNDFQKGDIAEGYSVSREKKESFPLTVTSAQKNPTAFYLCASNGVRTTEAFFGQGTRLTVV.

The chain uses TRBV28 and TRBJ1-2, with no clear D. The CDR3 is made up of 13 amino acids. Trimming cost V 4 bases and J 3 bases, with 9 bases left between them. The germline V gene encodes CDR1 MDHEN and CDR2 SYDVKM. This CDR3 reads CASSSPGDYGYTF. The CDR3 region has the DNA TGTGCCAGCAGTTCGCCGGGTGACTATGGCTACACCTTC.

The CDR3 loop is CAISGTSGGSSTDTQYF. The CDR3 DNA is TGTGCCATCAGTGGGACTAGCGGGGGGTCTAGCACAGATACGCAGTATTTT. The chain recombines TRBV10-3 with TRBJ2-3, with 14 bases aligning to TRBD2. Germline loops: CDR1 ENHRY, CDR2 SYGVKD. CDR3 length: 17 residues. With 4 bases clipped from V and 0 bases from J, the junction kept 3 bases outside the gene matches.

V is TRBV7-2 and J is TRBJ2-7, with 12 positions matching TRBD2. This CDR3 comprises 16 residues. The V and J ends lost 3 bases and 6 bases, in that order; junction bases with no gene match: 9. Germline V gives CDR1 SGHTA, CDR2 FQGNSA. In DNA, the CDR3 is TGTGCCAGCAGCTTGAGACTAGCGGGAGCCAGTCTCGAGCAGTACTTC. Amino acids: CASSLRLAGASLEQYF.